The 19 T cell receptor beta chains below all came from one sample that was sequenced in a study of beta chain features in type 1 diabetes. Expressed TCRB transcripts were sequenced, since all the RNA that had been isolated was reverse transcribed. Repertoires were generated with immunoSEQ multiplex PCR, while TCRdb's copy carries only in-frame clones and drops some. The data hold some 150,000 clones, with around a tenth observed a single time. Material: central memory CD4+ T cells from blood. Source of these receptors: a woman aged 40 to 50 in good health.

The rearrangement links TRBV6-6 to TRBJ1-4, with D perhaps TRBD1 (6 bases). V lost 3 bases and J lost 6, with 11 bases in between. This CDR3 is built from 14 residues. Germline CDR1 MNHNY, CDR2 SVGAGI (reference sequence). CDR3 sequence: CASSYTGGDEKLFF. CDR3 nucleotides: TGTGCCAGCAGTTATACTGGGGGCGATGAAAAACTGTTTTTT.

V and J are TRBV5-1 and TRBJ1-2, with unresolved D. Germline V gene sequence: CDR1 SGHRS, CDR2 YFSETQ. CDR3 length: 13 amino acids. V shed 3 bases and J shed 5 bases, with 11 bases lying between them. The CDR3 bases are TGCGCCAGCAGCTGGGAGACGGCTTATGGCTACACCTTC. It is translated as CASSWETAYGYTF.

This clone came up a few times. The chain uses TRBV19 and TRBJ1-1; D may be TRBD1 (5 bases). The CDR3 sequence is 16 residues long. The germline CDR1 and CDR2 sequences are LNHDA and SQIVND (reference sequence). Trimming left V 8 bases short and J 1 base short, with 20 bases between. As DNA, the CDR3 is TGTGCCAGTGGTGGAGGGGCAGGGACTGAGAACACTGAAGCTTTCTTT. Amino acid sequence: CASGGGAGTENTEAFF.

This clone was found many times. The V call is TRBV19, the J call TRBJ2-4; 7 nucleotides line up with TRBD1. This CDR3 spans 16 amino acids. With 10 bases clipped from V and 0 bases from J, the junction kept 12 bases outside the gene matches. Germline CDR1 LNHDA, CDR2 SQIVND (reference sequence). Here the CDR3 DNA reads TGTGCCACCTCAGTGCCGGGACAGTTAGCCAAAAACATTCAGTACTTC. This encodes CATSVPGQLAKNIQYF.

This clone has just a few counts. V is TRBV7-2 and J is TRBJ2-7, with 9 bases fitting TRBD1. Germline assignment: CDR1 SGHTA and CDR2 FQGNSA. The V gene end was trimmed by 5 bases and the J gene end by 4 bases; junction bases not matched to a gene: 9. The CDR3 has 15 amino acids. The CDR3, as DNA: TGTGCCAGCAGCACAATGGAGGGACAGGGTTACGAGCAGTACTTC. This sequence encodes CASSTMEGQGYEQYF.

The chain carries TRBV5-4 and TRBJ1-2; D gene unclear. The germline V gene has CDR1 SGHNT and CDR2 YYREEE (reference sequence). The ends were cut back, 0 bases at V and 4 bases at J, with 13 bases in the middle. The CDR3 sequence is 15 residues long. The CDR3 region has the DNA TGTGCCAGCAGCTTGGAGAGCGGCGGCCGCTATGGCTACACCTTC. Translating it yields CASSLESGGRYGYTF. Based on the CDR3 plus reference TRBV5-4 and TRBJ1-2, the full variable domain is ETGVTQSPTHLIKTRGQQVTLRCSSQSGHNTVSWYQQALGQGPQFIFQYYREEENGRGNFPPRFSGLQFPNYSSELNVNALELDDSALYLCASSLESGGRYGYTFGSGTRLTVV.

This chain connects TRBV28 to TRBJ1-6; 7 nucleotides match TRBD1. V was clipped by 7 bases and J by 5 bases; unmatched bases: 17. This CDR3 region has 18 residues. The germline V gene encodes CDR1 MDHEN and CDR2 SYDVKM. CDR3: CASTGTELTFLDNSPLHF. CDR3 nucleotides: TGTGCCAGCACCGGGACAGAACTAACCTTTCTAGATAATTCACCCCTCCACTTT.

This chain uses TRBV6-1 with TRBJ2-5; 7 bases are a match to TRBD1. J was trimmed by 1 base and V by 11 bases; bases with no gene match: 7. Per germline, CDR1 MNHNS and CDR2 SASEGT. This CDR3 has 13 amino acids. This chain's CDR3 is CAYRGPIQETQYF. The CDR3 DNA follows: TGTGCCTACAGGGGCCCAATCCAAGAGACCCAGTACTTC.

Many counts were recorded for this clone. Other DNA sequences in this specimen translate into the identical CDR3. This sequence joins TRBV19 and TRBJ2-1; 10 nucleotides match TRBD2. CDR1 and CDR2 from the germline V gene are LNHDA and SQIVND (reference sequence). Unmatched junction bases numbered 1, after V lost 4 bases and J lost 4 bases. The CDR3 consists of 14 residues. CDR3 sequence (DNA): TGTGCCAGTAGTACTAGCGGGGGATACAATGAGCAGTTCTTC. It translates to CASSTSGGYNEQFF.

This clone was observed a few times. The rearrangement uses TRBV18 and TRBJ2-6; unclear D gene. This CDR3 is built from 16 residues. Germline-derived CDR1 and CDR2 are KGHSH and LQKENI. V was cut by 2 bases and J by 0 bases, with 8 bases left in between. In DNA, the CDR3 is TGTGCCAGCTCACCAGCAGCGACCTCTGGGGCCAACGTCCTGACTTTC. Encoded protein: CASSPAATSGANVLTF.

This clone was detected a few times. The chain links TRBV5-1 to TRBJ1-4; a possible D gene is TRBD1 (5 bases). Germline CDR1 and CDR2: SGHRS and YFSETQ. This CDR3 comprises 15 residues. Trimming pared 4 bases from V and 6 bases from J, leaving 16 bases between. The CDR3 DNA sequence: TGCGCCAGCAGCGGCGGACGGGGAGGGGATGAAAAACTGTTTTTT. Amino acids: CASSGGRGGDEKLFF.

This clone was counted ten times or more. The chain recombines TRBV5-1 with TRBJ2-7, with D tentatively TRBD1 (5 bases). The CDR3 loop spans 11 amino acids. The germline gives CDR1 SGHRS, CDR2 YFSETQ. Trimming removed 5 bases from V and 5 bases from J, with 8 bases in between. The CDR3 spells CASRSGNEQYF. The CDR3 DNA sequence: TGCGCCAGCAGATCAGGGAACGAGCAGTACTTC.

The genes are TRBV6-4 and TRBJ2-2, with a weak D call TRBD2 (5 bases). Germline V gives CDR1 MRHNA, CDR2 SNTAGT. Trimming removed 3 bases at V and 4 bases at J, with 12 bases between. This CDR3 comprises 15 residues. DNA for the CDR3: TGTGCCAGCAGTGATCGCGGGCGTGGCACCGGGGAGCTGTTTTTT. This sequence encodes CASSDRGRGTGELFF.

This clone appeared a few times. The chain recombines TRBV6-5 with TRBJ2-1, with D maybe TRBD1 (5 bases). V was trimmed by 4 bases and J by 8 bases, leaving 9 bases between them. The CDR3 covers 12 residues. Germline CDR1 and CDR2: MNHEY and SVGAGI. The CDR3 spells CASSFQGDEQFF. The CDR3 bases are TGTGCCAGCAGTTTTCAGGGCGATGAGCAGTTCTTC.

CDR3 amino acids: CASKEQGLGYNEQFF. The CDR3 DNA reads TGTGCCAGTAAAGAGCAGGGGTTAGGATACAATGAGCAGTTCTTC. The rearrangement uses TRBV19 and TRBJ2-1, with D maybe TRBD1 (6 bases). The V end was cut by 7 bases, the J end by 4 bases, with 17 bases between. Germline CDR1 and CDR2: LNHDA and SQIVND (reference sequence). This CDR3 comprises 15 residues.

J is TRBJ2-2 and V is TRBV6-5; D call uncertain. V was clipped by 5 bases and J by 5 bases, with 9 bases between them. CDR3 length: 13 residues. Per germline, CDR1 MNHEY and CDR2 SVGAGI. The CDR3 DNA reads as TGTGCCAGCAGTGAAGCGCGGACCGGGGAGCTGTTTTTT. Its translation: CASSEARTGELFF.

This clone showed up just a few times. The genes are TRBV7-2 and TRBJ1-4; D is unclear. The germline V gene has CDR1 SGHTA and CDR2 FQGNSA. The length of the CDR3 is 16 residues. Trimming removed 5 bases from V and 0 bases from J, with 13 bases in between. The CDR3 is CASSHGLFSTNEKLFF. DNA of the CDR3: TGTGCCAGCAGCCATGGCCTGTTTTCAACTAATGAAAAACTGTTTTTT.

This clone was picked up a small number of times. V usage is TRBV28 and J usage is TRBJ2-5; a weak D match, TRBD1 (5 bases). The germline V gene has CDR1 MDHEN and CDR2 SYDVKM. Trimming took 3 bases from V and 4 from J, leaving 15 bases between them. This CDR3 spans 15 amino acids. The CDR3 DNA follows: TGTGCCAGCAGTTTCGGGCAGGGTGGTCGAGAGACCCAGTACTTC. This sequence encodes CASSFGQGGRETQYF. Complete variable domain (other parts from reference TRBV28 and TRBJ2-5): DVKVTQSSRYLVKRTGEKVFLECVQDMDHENMFWYRQDPGLGLRLIYFSYDVKMKEKGDIPEGYSVSREKKERFSLILESASTNQTSMYLCASSFGQGGRETQYFGPGTRLLVL.

This clone was found a few times. This CDR3 is CASSFRGEQYF. The CDR3 bases are TGCGCCAGCAGCTTCAGGGGCGAGCAGTACTTC. This sequence joins TRBV5-1 and TRBJ2-7; D is perhaps TRBD1 (6 bases). Trimming cost V 2 bases and J 6 bases, with 6 bases left between them. The CDR3 covers 11 residues. Germline V lookup: CDR1 SGHRS, CDR2 YFSETQ.